The following is a T cell receptor beta chain sequence with its context. As yet, its antigen is unknown. The data were taken from a study of cytomegalovirus exposure and HLA in healthy donors. Study findings and constraints: Presence/absence analyses took donor sequencing depth as roughly uniform. Accurate prediction of most subjects' HLA-A and HLA-B alleles from TCR beta sequences was reported.

The PCR employed 60 Vbeta primers together with 13 Jbeta primers. Data came from immunoSEQ multiplex PCR; TCRdb stores just in-frame clones and leaves some out. The sample lists about 160,000 clones; approximately 79% were seen once. CDR3 length equals 16 residues. Deletions cut 1 base from V and 0 bases from J, with 10 bases between. Per the germline V gene, CDR1 is KGHSH and CDR2 is LQKENI. V usage is TRBV18 and J usage is TRBJ1-3; D call uncertain. The TCR sequence derives from a man aged 55 to 70 in good health and CMV-seronegative. The sample consisted of PBMCs. The CDR3: CASSPQGVDSGNTIYF. CDR3 nucleotides: TGTGCCAGCTCACCACAGGGAGTCGACTCTGGAAACACCATATATTTT.